The rows below give T cell receptor beta chains drawn from one sample of a study of blood T cells in healthy people across ages. Each CDR3 protein is one row after TCRdb ran MiXCR on the 5' RACE reads. Here the sample spans roughly 720,000 distinct CDR3 sequences, roughly 50% being singletons. The sample comprised blood. Source of these receptors: a man aged 80 or over in good health. CDR3s include the opening cysteine and the closing phenylalanine or tryptophan. The D gene is left open where the match is weak. A clone size is listed for some rows: how often the clone was seen (once, few, many), or a class if it is expanded.

V gene,clone size,D gene,J gene,CDR3 protein,CDR3 DNA
TRBV12-5,NA,TRBD2,TRBJ2-7,CASGLLLAGFYEQYF,TGTGCTAGTGGTTTGTTACTAGCGGGATTCTACGAGCAGTACTTC
TRBV6-1,once,TRBD2,TRBJ2-7,CASIALAGDTYEQYF,TGTGCCAGCATCGCCCTAGCGGGAGATACCTACGAGCAGTACTTC
TRBV27,few,NA,TRBJ2-7,CASSLGGLGDYEQYF,TGTGCCAGCAGTTTGGGAGGCCTTGGGGATTACGAGCAGTACTTC
TRBV7-2,many,NA,TRBJ2-7,CASSFGTVSYEQYF,TGTGCCAGCAGCTTCGGGACGGTTTCCTACGAGCAGTACTTC
TRBV5-1,NA,TRBD1,TRBJ1-2,CASSSSGQGPGYTF,TGCGCCAGCAGCTCCTCTGGACAGGGACCTGGCTACACCTTC
TRBV29-1,NA,NA,TRBJ1-3,CSVAVPTGTGNTIYF,TGCAGCGTTGCGGTCCCTACAGGGACTGGAAACACCATATATTTT
TRBV27,few,TRBD2,TRBJ2-7,CASSPMGGPFYEQYF,TGTGCCAGCAGTCCCATGGGAGGGCCCTTCTACGAGCAGTACTTC
TRBV28,NA,NA,TRBJ2-5,CASSLSMWVTQYF,TGTGCCAGCAGTTTATCGATGTGGGTGACCCAGTACTTC
TRBV20-1,once,NA,TRBJ2-7,CSASPSANEQYF,TGCAGTGCTAGTCCCAGTGCCAACGAGCAGTACTTC
TRBV6-1,NA,NA,TRBJ2-3,CAGRKTTADTQYF,TGTGCCGGCAGAAAGACGACCGCAGATACGCAGTATTTT
TRBV18,NA,NA,TRBJ1-4,CASSPVSQTNEKLFF,TGTGCCAGCTCACCGGTCAGTCAGACAAATGAAAAACTGTTTTTT
TRBV20-1,few,NA,TRBJ2-3,CSASQGDTQYF,TGCAGTGCTAGCCAGGGAGATACGCAGTATTTT
TRBV5-1,NA,NA,TRBJ2-7,CASSPDPGYEQYF,TGCGCCAGCAGCCCCGATCCCGGCTACGAGCAGTACTTC
TRBV4-1,few,TRBD2,TRBJ2-3,CASSQGVLAGGQHRYAYF,TGCGCCAGCAGCCAAGGGGTACTAGCGGGAGGACAACACAGATACGCGTATTTT
TRBV12-3/TRBV12-4,NA,NA,TRBJ1-4,CASSLESGPANEKLFF,TGTGCCAGCAGTTTGGAGTCAGGGCCAGCTAATGAAAAACTGTTTTTT
TRBV5-1,many,TRBD2,TRBJ2-1,CASSPGLADYNEQFF,TGCGCCAGCAGCCCGGGACTAGCAGACTACAATGAGCAGTTCTTC
TRBV24-1,few,TRBD1,TRBJ2-1,CATSDPDRVNNEQFF,TGTGCCACCAGTGACCCGGACAGGGTCAACAATGAGCAGTTCTTC
TRBV5-6,NA,NA,TRBJ2-5,CASSLVGTGEETQYF,TGTGCCAGCAGCTTGGTGGGGACGGGGGAAGAGACCCAGTACTTC
TRBV15,once,TRBD2,TRBJ2-7,CATSIQGGHNEQYF,TGTGCCACCAGCATCCAGGGAGGGCACAATGAGCAGTACTTC
TRBV5-1,many,NA,TRBJ1-1,CASRTQQTGNTEAFF,TGCGCCAGCAGGACCCAGCAGACAGGGAACACTGAAGCTTTCTTT
TRBV11-2,NA,TRBD2,TRBJ2-3,CASSFGSARTSGTPRRSETQYF,TGTGCCAGCAGCTTTGGATCCGCTCGGACTAGCGGGACCCCCAGGCGGAGTGAGACGCAGTATTTT
TRBV7-9,NA,NA,TRBJ2-7,CSSSLAVDTDEQYF,TGTTCCAGCAGCTTAGCGGTAGACACGGACGAGCAGTACTTC
TRBV20-1,NA,TRBD2,TRBJ2-7,CSAREGSGAYEQYF,TGCAGTGCTAGAGAGGGTAGCGGGGCCTACGAGCAGTACTTC
TRBV5-1,NA,NA,TRBJ2-5,CASSLYTGLSVETQYF,TGCGCCAGCAGCCTATATACCGGACTATCTGTAGAGACCCAGTACTTC
TRBV7-9,NA,NA,TRBJ2-7,CASSFLDRTYEQYF,TGTGCCAGCAGCTTTTTAGACAGGACCTACGAGCAGTACTTC
TRBV5-6,NA,NA,TRBJ2-3,CASSGEDYAYF,TGTGCCAGCAGCGGGGAAGATTACGCGTATTTT
TRBV24-1,NA,TRBD2,TRBJ2-1,CATSDSRLAWEQFF,TGTGCCACCAGTGACTCCCGACTAGCCTGGGAGCAGTTCTTC
TRBV20-1,NA,TRBD2,TRBJ2-7,CSARDTTSGTHEQYF,TGCAGTGCTAGAGATACAACTAGCGGGACCCACGAGCAGTACTTC
TRBV6-5,NA,NA,TRBJ2-5,CASKLTGLQETQYF,TGTGCCAGCAAGCTGACGGGCCTCCAAGAGACCCAGTACTTC
TRBV10-3,few,NA,TRBJ2-7,CAISESTDTNEQYF,TGTGCCATCAGTGAGTCGACAGACACCAACGAGCAGTACTTC
TRBV7-3,many,TRBD2,TRBJ2-3,CASTQTSNSDTQYF,TGTGCCAGCACCCAGACTAGCAATTCAGATACGCAGTATTTT
TRBV7-2,NA,NA,TRBJ2-7,CASSPEGPIPLPPGEQYF,TGTGCCAGCAGCCCAGAAGGGCCTATTCCCCTACCTCCGGGAGAGCAGTACTTC
TRBV29-1,NA,TRBD1,TRBJ2-1,CSGWGQGWNNEQFF,TGCAGCGGTTGGGGACAGGGGTGGAACAATGAGCAGTTCTTC
TRBV7-2,NA,TRBD1,TRBJ2-7,CASSSPGQSLYEQYF,TGTGCCAGCAGCTCTCCGGGACAGAGCCTCTACGAGCAGTACTTC
TRBV3-1,NA,NA,TRBJ1-2,CASSYRRNGYTF,TGTGCCAGCAGCTACCGTAGGAATGGCTACACCTTC
TRBV10-3,NA,NA,TRBJ2-7,CAISEREPPYNEQYF,TGTGCCATCAGTGAACGGGAGCCCCCCTACAATGAGCAGTACTTC
TRBV20-1,NA,NA,TRBJ1-2,CSAIDAGNGYTF,TGCAGTGCTATAGACGCAGGGAATGGCTACACCTTC